Listed below are T cell receptor beta chains from one sample, sequenced in a study of blood T cell repertoires in COVID-19. Measured with immunoSEQ multiplex PCR; TCRdb has only the in-frame clones, and not every one. The data show fewer than 350,000 clones, approximately 86% seen once. Sequenced input: peripheral blood. The receptor source for this set is a woman younger than 45 who had recovered from COVID-19. CDR3s include the opening cysteine and the closing phenylalanine or tryptophan. Each record gives: CDR3 DNA, CDR3 protein, clone size, D gene, J gene, V gene. D genes are given only for firm matches. Part of the rows lack a size; the others show once, few, many or a class for expanded clones.

CDR3 DNA: TGTGCCAGTAAGACAGGCTCAGAGACCGGGGAGCTGTTTTTT
CDR3 protein: CASKTGSETGELFF
clone size: NA
D gene: NA
J gene: TRBJ2-2
V gene: TRBV6-4

CDR3 DNA: TGCGCCAGCAGCCCCCTCGTAACCGGTGAAGCTTTCTTT
CDR3 protein: CASSPLVTGEAFF
clone size: many
D gene: NA
J gene: TRBJ1-1
V gene: TRBV5-1

CDR3 DNA: TGTGCCAGCCGGGGGACTAGCACCGGGGAGCTGTTTTTT
CDR3 protein: CASRGTSTGELFF
clone size: NA
D gene: TRBD2
J gene: TRBJ2-2
V gene: TRBV12-3/TRBV12-4

CDR3 DNA: TGTGCCAGCAGTTACTCAACAGACAATGAGCAGTTCTTC
CDR3 protein: CASSYSTDNEQFF
clone size: NA
D gene: NA
J gene: TRBJ2-1
V gene: TRBV6-5

CDR3 DNA: TGTGCCAGCAGCCTACAGGGTTCCCCCACTGAAGCTTTCTTT
CDR3 protein: CASSLQGSPTEAFF
clone size: once
D gene: NA
J gene: TRBJ1-1
V gene: TRBV21-1

CDR3 DNA: TGTGCCAGTAGTATAGGGGCGGGCACTGAAGCTTTCTTT
CDR3 protein: CASSIGAGTEAFF
clone size: NA
D gene: NA
J gene: TRBJ1-1
V gene: TRBV19

CDR3 DNA: TGTGCCAGCAGTGATAGCTACACAGATACGCAGTATTTT
CDR3 protein: CASSDSYTDTQYF
clone size: NA
D gene: NA
J gene: TRBJ2-3
V gene: TRBV6-1

CDR3 DNA: TGTGCCAGCAGGGGACAGTTGGGGGAGCTGTTTTTT
CDR3 protein: CASRGQLGELFF
clone size: NA
D gene: TRBD1
J gene: TRBJ2-2
V gene: TRBV6-5

CDR3 DNA: TGTGCCAGCAGCCAAAGACAGGGGGGTACTGAAGCTTTCTTT
CDR3 protein: CASSQRQGGTEAFF
clone size: NA
D gene: TRBD1
J gene: TRBJ1-1
V gene: TRBV3-1/TRBV3-2

CDR3 DNA: TGTGCCAGCAGTTTCGGGACACGGAACGAGCAGTACTTC
CDR3 protein: CASSFGTRNEQYF
clone size: NA
D gene: NA
J gene: TRBJ2-7
V gene: TRBV27

CDR3 DNA: TGTGCCAGCAGCTTAGACAGGCAGCCTAACTATGGCTACACCTTC
CDR3 protein: CASSLDRQPNYGYTF
clone size: NA
D gene: NA
J gene: TRBJ1-2
V gene: TRBV5-4

CDR3 DNA: TGCGCCAGCAGCTCAGGACAGAACTATGGCTACACCTTC
CDR3 protein: CASSSGQNYGYTF
clone size: NA
D gene: NA
J gene: TRBJ1-2
V gene: TRBV5-1

CDR3 DNA: TGCGCCAGCAGTCAACCTAGCGGGGGGGACCTCTCCTACAATGAGCAGTTCTTC
CDR3 protein: CASSQPSGGDLSYNEQFF
clone size: NA
D gene: TRBD2
J gene: TRBJ2-1
V gene: TRBV23-1

CDR3 DNA: TGCGCCAGCAGCCGGATTAGCGAGGCCTACAATGAGCAGTTCTTC
CDR3 protein: CASSRISEAYNEQFF
clone size: NA
D gene: NA
J gene: TRBJ2-1
V gene: TRBV5-1

CDR3 DNA: TGTGCCAGCAGTCCTTCGCGGGTCGGGGCCTACGAGCAGTACTTC
CDR3 protein: CASSPSRVGAYEQYF
clone size: NA
D gene: NA
J gene: TRBJ2-7
V gene: TRBV28

CDR3 DNA: TGTGCAAGTCGCTTAGCGGTGACAGCCTCCTACGAGCAGTACTTC
CDR3 protein: CASRLAVTASYEQYF
clone size: NA
D gene: NA
J gene: TRBJ2-7
V gene: TRBV12-2

CDR3 DNA: TGTGCCAGCAGCCAGGGAGCTAGCACAGATACGCAGTATTTT
CDR3 protein: CASSQGASTDTQYF
clone size: NA
D gene: NA
J gene: TRBJ2-3
V gene: TRBV3-1/TRBV3-2

CDR3 DNA: TGTGCCAGCAGTTTAGGCCACAGGGGGCTGGGCACCGGGGAGCTGTTTTTT
CDR3 protein: CASSLGHRGLGTGELFF
clone size: NA
D gene: TRBD1
J gene: TRBJ2-2
V gene: TRBV27

CDR3 DNA: TGTGCCAGCTCACCAGGAGTGGCAGATACGCAGTATTTT
CDR3 protein: CASSPGVADTQYF
clone size: NA
D gene: NA
J gene: TRBJ2-3
V gene: TRBV18

CDR3 DNA: TGTGCCAGCAGCCCGACTATGGACAGAGACTACGAGCAGTACTTC
CDR3 protein: CASSPTMDRDYEQYF
clone size: NA
D gene: NA
J gene: TRBJ2-7
V gene: TRBV6-5

CDR3 DNA: TGTGCCAGCAGTTTAGGGCGGGGGGCCCTGACAGATACGCAGTATTTT
CDR3 protein: CASSLGRGALTDTQYF
clone size: NA
D gene: TRBD2
J gene: TRBJ2-3
V gene: TRBV27

CDR3 DNA: TGCGCCAGCAGCCAAAACTGGGGGGGTTATGGCTACACCTTC
CDR3 protein: CASSQNWGGYGYTF
clone size: NA
D gene: NA
J gene: TRBJ1-2
V gene: TRBV4-1

CDR3 DNA: TGTGCCAGCAGTTCGGGGGAGGCTAATGAAAAACTGTTTTTT
CDR3 protein: CASSSGEANEKLFF
clone size: once
D gene: NA
J gene: TRBJ1-4
V gene: TRBV28

CDR3 DNA: TGTGCCAGCAGTTTTGCGCCGGGTGGGGCCAACGTCCTGACTTTC
CDR3 protein: CASSFAPGGANVLTF
clone size: once
D gene: NA
J gene: TRBJ2-6
V gene: TRBV27

CDR3 DNA: TGTGCCAGCGGTGAGGGGGCGTCATACTATGGCTACACCTTC
CDR3 protein: CASGEGASYYGYTF
clone size: NA
D gene: TRBD1
J gene: TRBJ1-2
V gene: TRBV28